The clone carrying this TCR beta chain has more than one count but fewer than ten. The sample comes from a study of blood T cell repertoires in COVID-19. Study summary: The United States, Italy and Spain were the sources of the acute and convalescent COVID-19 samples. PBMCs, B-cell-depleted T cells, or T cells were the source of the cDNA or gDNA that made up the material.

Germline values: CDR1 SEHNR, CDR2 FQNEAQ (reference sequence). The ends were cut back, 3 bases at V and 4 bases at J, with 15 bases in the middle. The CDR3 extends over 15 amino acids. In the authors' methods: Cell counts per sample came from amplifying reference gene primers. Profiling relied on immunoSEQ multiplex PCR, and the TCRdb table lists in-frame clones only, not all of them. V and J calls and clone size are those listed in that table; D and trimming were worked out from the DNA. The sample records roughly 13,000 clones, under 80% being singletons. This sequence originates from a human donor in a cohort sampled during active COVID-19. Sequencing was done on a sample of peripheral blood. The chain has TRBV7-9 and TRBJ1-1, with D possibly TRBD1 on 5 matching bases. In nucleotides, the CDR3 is TGTGCCAGCAGCTTGGGGGGAACCCAGCGCACTGAAGCTTTCTTT. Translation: CASSLGGTQRTEAFF.